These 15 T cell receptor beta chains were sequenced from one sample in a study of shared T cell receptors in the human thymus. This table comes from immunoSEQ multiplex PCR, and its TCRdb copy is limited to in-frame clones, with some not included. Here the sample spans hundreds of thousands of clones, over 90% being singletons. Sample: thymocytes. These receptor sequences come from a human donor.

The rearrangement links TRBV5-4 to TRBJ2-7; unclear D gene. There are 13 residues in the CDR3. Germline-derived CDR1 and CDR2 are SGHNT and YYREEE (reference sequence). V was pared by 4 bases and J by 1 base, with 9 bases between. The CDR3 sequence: CASSVSRSYEQYF. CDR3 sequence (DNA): TGTGCCAGCAGCGTCAGTCGGTCCTACGAGCAGTACTTC.

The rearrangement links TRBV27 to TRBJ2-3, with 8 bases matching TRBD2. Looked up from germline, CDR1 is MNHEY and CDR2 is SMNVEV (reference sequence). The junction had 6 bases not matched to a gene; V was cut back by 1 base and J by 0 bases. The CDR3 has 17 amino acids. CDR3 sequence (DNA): TGTGCCAGCAGTTTATACTCGGGAGGGCTTAGCACAGATACGCAGTATTTT. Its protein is CASSLYSGGLSTDTQYF.

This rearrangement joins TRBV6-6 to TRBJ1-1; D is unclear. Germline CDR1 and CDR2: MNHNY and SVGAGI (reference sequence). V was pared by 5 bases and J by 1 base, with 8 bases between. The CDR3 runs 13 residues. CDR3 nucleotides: TGTGCCAGCAGTACCAAGCGGAACACTGAAGCTTTCTTT. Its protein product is CASSTKRNTEAFF.

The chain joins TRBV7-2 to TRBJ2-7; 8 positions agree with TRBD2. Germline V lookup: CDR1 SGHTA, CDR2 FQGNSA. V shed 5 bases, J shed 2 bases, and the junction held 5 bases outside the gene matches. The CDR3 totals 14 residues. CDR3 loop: CASSATSVTYEQYF. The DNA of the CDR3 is TGTGCCAGCAGCGCGACTAGCGTGACCTACGAGCAGTACTTC.

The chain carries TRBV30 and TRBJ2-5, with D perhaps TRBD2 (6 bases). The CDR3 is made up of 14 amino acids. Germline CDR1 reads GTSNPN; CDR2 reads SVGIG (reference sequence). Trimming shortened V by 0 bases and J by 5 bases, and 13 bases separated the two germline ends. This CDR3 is CAWSVTSSKETQYF. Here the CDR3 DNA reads TGTGCCTGGAGTGTTACTAGCTCGAAGGAGACCCAGTACTTC. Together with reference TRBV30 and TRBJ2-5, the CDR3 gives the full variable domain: SQTIHQWPATLVQPVGSPLSLECTVEGTSNPNLYWYRQAAGRGLQLLFYSVGIGQISSEVPQNLSASRPQDRQFILSSKKLLLSDSGFYLCAWSVTSSKETQYFGPGTRLLVL.

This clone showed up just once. The CDR3 DNA is TGTGCCAGCAGCCAAAGGACAGACAATCAGCCCCAGCATTTT. This translates into CASSQRTDNQPQHF. J is TRBJ1-5 and V is TRBV5-6, with D perhaps matching TRBD1 (6 bases). The V gene's germline CDR1 is SGHDT and CDR2 YYEEEE. The CDR3 contains 14 residues. Trimming stripped 4 bases from V and 3 bases from J, with 11 bases between. Combining the CDR3 with reference TRBV5-6 and TRBJ1-5 gives the whole variable domain DAGVTQSPTHLIKTRGQQVTLRCSPKSGHDTVSWYQQALGQGPQFIFQYYEEEERQRGNFPDRFSGHQFPNYSSELNVNALLLGDSALYLCASSQRTDNQPQHFGDGTRLSIL.

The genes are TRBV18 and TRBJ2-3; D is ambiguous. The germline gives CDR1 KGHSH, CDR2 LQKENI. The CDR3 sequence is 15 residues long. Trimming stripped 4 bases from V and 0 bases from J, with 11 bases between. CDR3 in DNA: TGTGCCAGCTCACTTGGCGGACCTAGCACAGATACGCAGTATTTT. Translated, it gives CASSLGGPSTDTQYF. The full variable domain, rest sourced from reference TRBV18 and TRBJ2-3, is NAGVMQNPRHLVRRRGQEARLRCSPMKGHSHVYWYRQLPEEGLKFMVYLQKENIIDESGMPKERFSAEFPKEGPSILRIQQVVRGDSAAYFCASSLGGPSTDTQYFGPGTRLTVL.

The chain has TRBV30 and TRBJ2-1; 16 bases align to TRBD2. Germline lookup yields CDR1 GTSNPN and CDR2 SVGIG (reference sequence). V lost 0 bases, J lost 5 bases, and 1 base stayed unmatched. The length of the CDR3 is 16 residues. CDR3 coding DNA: TGTGCCTGGAGTGTCGGGACTAGCGGGAGGGACAATGAGCAGTTCTTC. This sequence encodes CAWSVGTSGRDNEQFF.

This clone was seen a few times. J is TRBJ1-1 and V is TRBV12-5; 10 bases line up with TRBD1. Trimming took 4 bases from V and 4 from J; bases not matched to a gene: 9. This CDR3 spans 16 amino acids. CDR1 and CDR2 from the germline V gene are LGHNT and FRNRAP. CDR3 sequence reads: CASGYQTGGRFTEAFF. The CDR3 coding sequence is TGTGCTAGTGGTTACCAGACAGGGGGCAGGTTCACTGAAGCTTTCTTT.

The CDR3 is CASSRSGLAGPSNEQFF. The CDR3 DNA reads TGTGCCAGTAGCCGTTCGGGACTAGCGGGACCTAGTAATGAGCAGTTCTTC. This chain connects TRBV19 to TRBJ2-1; 13 bases are a match to TRBD2. Per germline, CDR1 LNHDA and CDR2 SQIVND (reference sequence). Unmatched junction bases numbered 12, after V lost 6 bases and J lost 7 bases. The CDR3 loop spans 17 amino acids.

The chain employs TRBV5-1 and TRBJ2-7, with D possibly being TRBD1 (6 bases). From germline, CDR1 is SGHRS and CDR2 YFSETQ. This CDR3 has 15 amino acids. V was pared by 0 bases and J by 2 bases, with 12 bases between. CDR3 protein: CASSLGIWGPYEQYF. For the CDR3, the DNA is TGCGCCAGCAGCTTGGGAATTTGGGGGCCCTACGAGCAGTACTTC. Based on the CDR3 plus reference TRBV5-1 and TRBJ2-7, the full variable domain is KAGVTQTPRYLIKTRGQQVTLSCSPISGHRSVSWYQQTPGQGLQFLFEYFSETQRNKGNFPGRFSGRQFSNSRSEMNVSTLELGDSALYLCASSLGIWGPYEQYFGPGTRLTVT.

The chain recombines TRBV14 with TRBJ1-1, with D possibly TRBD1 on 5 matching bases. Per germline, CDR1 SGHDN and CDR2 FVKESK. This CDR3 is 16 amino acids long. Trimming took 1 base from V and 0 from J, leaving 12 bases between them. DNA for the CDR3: TGTGCCAGCAGCCAAGGGCGGGGGTGGTTGAACACTGAAGCTTTCTTT. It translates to CASSQGRGWLNTEAFF.

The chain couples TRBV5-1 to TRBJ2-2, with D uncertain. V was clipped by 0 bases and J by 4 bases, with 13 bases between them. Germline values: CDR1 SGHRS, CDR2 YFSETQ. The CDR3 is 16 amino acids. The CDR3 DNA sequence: TGCGCCAGCAGCTTGGCCAGCCGTGTCGGCACCGGGGAGCTGTTTTTT. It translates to CASSLASRVGTGELFF.

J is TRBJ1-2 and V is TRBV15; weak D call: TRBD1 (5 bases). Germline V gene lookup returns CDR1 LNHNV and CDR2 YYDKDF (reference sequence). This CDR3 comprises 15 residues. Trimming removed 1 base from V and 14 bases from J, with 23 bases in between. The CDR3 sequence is CATSRALSRDRKSTF. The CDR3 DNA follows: TGTGCCACCAGCAGAGCCCTAAGCCGGGACCGCAAGTCTACCTTC. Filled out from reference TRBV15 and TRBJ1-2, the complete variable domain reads DAMVIQNPRYQVTQFGKPVTLSCSQTLNHNVMYWYQQKSSQAPKLLFHYYDKDFNNEADTPDNFQSRRPNTSFCFLDIRSPGLGDTAMYLCATSRALSRDRKSTFGSGTRLTVV.

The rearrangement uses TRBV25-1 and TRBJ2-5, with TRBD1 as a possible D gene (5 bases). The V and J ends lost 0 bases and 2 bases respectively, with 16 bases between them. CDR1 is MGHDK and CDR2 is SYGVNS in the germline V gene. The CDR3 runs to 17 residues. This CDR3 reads CASSEYNRWRQQETQYF. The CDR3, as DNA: TGTGCCAGCAGTGAATATAACCGGTGGAGACAGCAAGAGACCCAGTACTTC. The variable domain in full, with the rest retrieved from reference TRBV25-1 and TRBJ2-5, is EADIYQTPRYLVIGTGKKITLECSQTMGHDKMYWYQQDPGMELHLIHYSYGVNSTEKGDLSSESTVSRIRTEHFPLTLESARPSHTSQYLCASSEYNRWRQQETQYFGPGTRLLVL.